This TCR beta chain was profiled in a study of Graves' ophthalmopathy and Graves' hyperthyroidism. The sample holds one count of this clonotype. The evidence that diagnosis relied on was clinical symptoms, serum thyroxine, TRAb, thyroid ultrasound and orbital computed tomography. In germline, CDR1 is SGHTA, CDR2 FQGNSA. V shed 1 base and J shed 5 bases, with 9 bases lying between them. This CDR3 has 13 residues. The TCR beta CDR3 regions underwent amplification from RNA transcripts. Second-round multiplex PCR followed a first-round RT-PCR using HTBI primers. One entry per CDR3 protein results from TCRdb running MiXCR on the multiplex PCR reads. The repertoire holds over a million distinct CDR3 sequences, with roughly two fifths as singletons.

The sequence was obtained from an adult man with Graves' hyperthyroidism. The sample was peripheral blood or thyroid tissue (not recorded which). The gene calls are TRBV7-2 and TRBJ2-7; tentatively, D is TRBD2 (6 bases). CDR3: CASSLVAAHEQYF. CDR3 coding DNA: TGTGCCAGCAGCTTAGTAGCGGCCCACGAGCAGTACTTC.